The 27 T cell receptor beta chains below come from one sample, sequenced in a study of CD8 T cells in ankylosing spondylitis. MiXCR was run by TCRdb on the 5' RACE reads, yielding one entry per CDR3 protein. The sample contains roughly 150,000 distinct CDR3 sequences, approximately 7.3% of which appear only once. The sequencing sample was made of blood, either unsorted or a sorted T cell fraction (not recorded which). Source of these receptors: a female donor with ankylosing spondylitis or in good health (not recorded which).

In DNA form, the CDR3 reads TGTGCCTGCGACAGGAGAACTAACTATGGCTACACCTTC. Its translation: CACDRRTNYGYTF. The chain uses TRBV30 and TRBJ1-2; a weak D match, TRBD1 (6 bases). This CDR3 has 13 amino acids. Trimming removed 6 bases at V and 0 bases at J, with 11 bases between. CDR1 is GTSNPN, CDR2 SVGIG, per germline (reference sequence).

This clonotype appeared many times. The genes are TRBV12-3 or TRBV12-4 and TRBJ1-5; D possibly corresponds to TRBD1 (5 bases). CDR3 length: 14 residues. Between the trimmed V and J ends, which lost 1 base and 6 bases, there was a span of 10 bases. CDR3 sequence (DNA): TGTGCCAGCAGTTTAGTGTCAGGGCTTCAGCCCCAGCATTTT. Translating it yields CASSLVSGLQPQHF.

This clonotype was counted at least ten times. J is TRBJ2-7 and V is TRBV5-1; no clear D. CDR1 and CDR2 (germline): SGHRS, YFSETQ. Trimming cost V 4 bases and J 3 bases, with 14 bases left between them. The CDR3 consists of 14 residues. The CDR3 loop is CASSPGSSNYEQYF. The CDR3 nucleotides read TGCGCCAGCAGCCCAGGTTCCTCCAACTACGAGCAGTACTTC.

In this sample, this clonotype turned up many times. This chain connects TRBV7-2 to TRBJ1-6; D perhaps matches TRBD1 (5 bases). The CDR3 is made up of 14 amino acids. V was pared by 5 bases and J by 10 bases, with 15 bases between. Germline V gives CDR1 SGHTA, CDR2 FQGNSA. CDR3 region: CASSLYQGRSPLHF. The CDR3 DNA is TGTGCCAGCAGCCTGTATCAGGGTAGATCACCCCTCCACTTT.

This clonotype was seen at least ten times. The chain links TRBV6-5 to TRBJ2-1; 10 positions match TRBD2. This CDR3 spans 15 amino acids. In germline, CDR1 is MNHEY, CDR2 SVGAGI. The V segment lost 5 bases and the J segment 3 bases; nucleotides outside the gene matches: 4. CDR3 protein: CASSTGTSDYNEQFF. The CDR3 coding sequence is TGTGCCAGCAGTACTGGGACTAGCGACTACAATGAGCAGTTCTTC.

The chain joins TRBV18 to TRBJ1-2, with 7 bases matching TRBD1. V shed 0 bases, J shed 6 bases, and the junction held 10 bases outside the gene matches. Germline lookup yields CDR1 KGHSH and CDR2 LQKENI. The CDR3 loop spans 16 amino acids. The CDR3 spells CASSPPTDRASHGYTF. CDR3 DNA sequence: TGTGCCAGCTCACCACCCACTGACAGGGCCTCACATGGCTACACCTTC.

There are many counts of this clonotype. The chain uses TRBV20-1 and TRBJ2-7; 11 bases agree with TRBD2. This CDR3 has 14 amino acids. The germline gives CDR1 DFQATT, CDR2 SNEGSKA (reference sequence). V lost 3 bases to trimming and J lost 7 bases; unmatched junction nucleotides: 8. Here the CDR3 DNA reads TGCAGTGCTAGTTTTCTAGCGGGGGGCGGTGAGCAGTACTTC. Amino acid sequence: CSASFLAGGGEQYF.

Many counts were recorded for this clonotype. The chain joins TRBV28 to TRBJ2-7; D is undetermined. V gave up 4 bases and J gave up 1 base, with 14 bases separating them. The germline gives CDR1 MDHEN, CDR2 SYDVKM. The CDR3 is made up of 15 amino acids. CDR3 protein: CASSSPLVGSYEQYF. The CDR3 nucleotides are TGTGCCAGCAGTTCTCCGCTAGTCGGGTCCTACGAGCAGTACTTC.

Many counts were recorded for this clonotype. The gene calls are TRBV6-1 and TRBJ1-6; 8 bases map to TRBD1. The V segment lost 5 bases and the J segment 10 bases; nucleotides outside the gene matches: 4. This CDR3 has 13 amino acids. Germline V gives CDR1 MNHNS, CDR2 SASEGT. The CDR3 loop reads CASSPRDRSPLHF. For the CDR3, the DNA is TGTGCCAGCAGTCCCCGGGACAGGTCACCCCTCCACTTT.

Many counts were recorded for this clonotype. The rearrangement links TRBV12-3 or TRBV12-4 to TRBJ2-1; the match to TRBD1 covers 7 bases. The junction had 8 bases not matched to a gene; V was cut back by 6 bases and J by 0 bases. The CDR3 totals 16 residues. CDR3 sequence: CASRTLQGSSYNEQFF. As DNA, the CDR3 is TGTGCCAGCAGGACCCTACAGGGGAGCTCCTACAATGAGCAGTTCTTC.

In its sample, this clonotype was seen a few times. The gene calls are TRBV20-1 and TRBJ1-6; the match to TRBD1 covers 7 bases. The J segment lost 4 bases and the V segment lost 2 bases, leaving 8 bases of the junction unmatched. The CDR3 is 16 amino acids. Germline CDR1 DFQATT, CDR2 SNEGSKA (reference sequence). The CDR3 bases are TGCAGTGCTAGAAAGACAGGGTGGGGATATAATTCACCCCTCCACTTT. This translates into CSARKTGWGYNSPLHF.

In this sample, this clonotype turned up many times. V usage is TRBV6-1 and J usage is TRBJ1-4; TRBD1 matches 7 bases. Germline V CDR1 and CDR2: MNHNS, SASEGT. The CDR3 sequence is 14 residues long. Losses at the gene ends were 6 bases for V and 5 bases for J; bases not matched to a gene: 6. The chain's CDR3 is CASRSGQANEKLFF. The CDR3 DNA follows: TGTGCCAGCAGAAGTGGACAGGCCAATGAAAAACTGTTTTTT.

The DNA for the CDR3 is TGTGCCAGCAGTGCCCTCGGGACAGGGGGCAATACTGAAGCTTTCTTT. This sequence encodes CASSALGTGGNTEAFF. V and J are TRBV6-1 and TRBJ1-1, with 12 bases lining up with TRBD1. The ends lost 4 bases at V and 5 bases at J; junction bases unmatched: 8. CDR3 length equals 16 residues. The V gene's germline CDR1 is MNHNS and CDR2 SASEGT.

This clonotype has ten or more counts. The chain couples TRBV13 to TRBJ1-2, with D maybe TRBD1 (5 bases). Germline loops: CDR1 PRHDT, CDR2 FYEKMQ (reference sequence). V lost 5 bases, J lost 2 bases, and 12 bases lay in between. This CDR3 comprises 14 residues. The CDR3 nucleotides are TGTGCCAGCAGCGTCCTGGGACGGAACTATGGCTACACCTTC. Translating gives CASSVLGRNYGYTF.

This clonotype occurred many times. J is TRBJ1-5 and V is TRBV9; D perhaps matches TRBD1 (6 bases). This CDR3 is built from 14 residues. From germline, CDR1 is SGDLS and CDR2 YYNGEE. The ends were cut back, 4 bases at V and 3 bases at J, with 11 bases in the middle. This CDR3 is CASSPGTFNQPQHF. The DNA for the CDR3 is TGTGCCAGCAGCCCCGGGACATTCAATCAGCCCCAGCATTTT.

This clonotype was recorded many times. The genes are TRBV11-1 and TRBJ2-1; 13 positions agree with TRBD2. Trimming cost V 6 bases and J 0 bases; bases outside gene matches: 8. CDR1 is SGHAT, CDR2 FQDESV, per germline (reference sequence). This CDR3 region has 18 residues. The CDR3 nucleotides read TGTGCCAGCAGGGTCGGGACTAGCGGGGCCAGCTCCTACAATGAGCAGTTCTTC. Protein sequence: CASRVGTSGASSYNEQFF. Filled out from reference TRBV11-1 and TRBJ2-1, the complete variable domain reads EAEVAQSPRYKITEKSQAVAFWCDPISGHATLYWYRQILGQGPELLVQFQDESVVDDSQLPKDRFSAERLKGVDSTLKIQPAELGDSAMYLCASRVGTSGASSYNEQFFGPGTRLTVL.

This clonotype was observed many times. The genes are TRBV9 and TRBJ2-1; the match to TRBD2 covers 7 bases. Germline trimming cut 2 bases from V and 4 bases from J; bases unmatched to any gene: 12. Germline V gene lookup returns CDR1 SGDLS and CDR2 YYNGEE. The length of the CDR3 is 17 residues. Here the CDR3 DNA reads TGTGCCAGCAGCGTCGGCCAGCTAGCGGAAGGGTACAATGAGCAGTTCTTC. The encoded protein is CASSVGQLAEGYNEQFF.

This clonotype was counted many times. The junction departs from the called germline gene at one end, perhaps through a read error. The chain has TRBV7-3 and TRBJ1-2; tentatively, D is TRBD1 (6 bases). CDR1 is SGHTA, CDR2 FQGTGA, per germline. This CDR3 spans 14 amino acids. The CDR3 DNA is TGTGCCAGCAGCCTAACCCCTACAGGGTATGGCTACACCTTC. It is translated as CASSLTPTGYGYTF.

The table lists this clonotype with many counts. Because it lacks the conserved phenylalanine or tryptophan at the end, this CDR3 is likely a read error. The DNA is left out, because the CDR3 cannot be placed on it with certainty; the CDR3 is given as TCRdb lists it. The chain combines TRBV5-1 with TRBJ2-7. The CDR3 has 10 residues if both end residues are counted. Germline CDR1 is SGHRS and CDR2 is YFSETQ. The CDR3 sequence: CASSLGRIRS.

This clonotype appeared many times. This sequence joins TRBV10-3 and TRBJ1-1; possible D gene TRBD1, 6 bases. Germline loops: CDR1 ENHRY, CDR2 SYGVKD. The CDR3 spans 17 residues. The V end lost 0 bases, the J end lost 2 bases, and 16 bases lay between the germline ends. CDR3 bases: TGTGCCATCAGTGAGTCGGGAGGGCTAGGGGGAAACACTGAAGCTTTCTTT. Protein: CAISESGGLGGNTEAFF.

The rearrangement uses TRBV28 and TRBJ2-7, with a possible D match to TRBD1 (5 bases). The germline CDR1 and CDR2 sequences are MDHEN and SYDVKM. Trimming stripped 6 bases from V and 2 bases from J, with 17 bases between. This CDR3 has 15 residues. The CDR3 DNA reads as TGTGCCAGCAGCCCTATGTCAAAGGGGCCCTACGAGCAGTACTTC. This encodes CASSPMSKGPYEQYF.

This clonotype came up many times. The V call is TRBV29-1, the J call TRBJ1-2; TRBD1 matches at 7 bases. The CDR3 consists of 12 residues. The trim removed 4 bases at V and 8 bases at J, leaving 7 bases unmatched. Germline values: CDR1 SQVTM, CDR2 ANQGSEA. The CDR3 DNA is TGCAGCGTTGTTTCAGGGGGTGACGGCTACACCTTC. Translating it yields CSVVSGGDGYTF.

This clonotype came up many times. This CDR3 is CASSAGTVPGELFF. DNA for the CDR3: TGTGCCAGCAGCGCTGGGACAGTACCCGGGGAGCTGTTTTTT. This chain uses TRBV9 with TRBJ2-2; 7 bases map to TRBD1. This CDR3 has 14 amino acids. V lost 3 bases and J lost 6; bases outside the gene matches: 5. CDR1 and CDR2 from the germline V gene are SGDLS and YYNGEE.

This clonotype was recorded at least ten times. V usage is TRBV6-5 and J usage is TRBJ2-7, with D possibly being TRBD2 (5 bases). Germline-derived CDR1 and CDR2 are MNHEY and SVGAGI. Trimming removed 1 base from V and 2 bases from J, with 15 bases in between. The CDR3 sequence is 16 residues long. The CDR3: CASSYFGSGRTYEQYF. CDR3 DNA: TGTGCCAGCAGTTACTTCGGAAGCGGCAGAACCTACGAGCAGTACTTC.

This clonotype was recorded many times. The rearrangement links TRBV30 to TRBJ1-1; possible D gene TRBD1, 6 bases. Trimming removed 2 bases from V and 11 bases from J, with 15 bases in between. CDR1 is GTSNPN and CDR2 is SVGIG in the germline V gene (reference sequence). The CDR3 loop spans 12 amino acids. DNA for the CDR3: TGTGCCTGGAGTAGGGGGTCCACGGGGGCTTTCTTT. This encodes CAWSRGSTGAFF.

This clonotype has a count of ten or more. The rearrangement links TRBV18 to TRBJ2-5; possibly TRBD1 for D (6 bases). CDR1 is KGHSH and CDR2 is LQKENI in the germline V gene. This CDR3 is 14 amino acids long. V was trimmed by 2 bases and J by 2 bases, leaving 9 bases between them. The CDR3 DNA follows: TGTGCCAGCTCACCAAGACAGGAGCAAGAGACCCAGTACTTC. This translates into CASSPRQEQETQYF.

This clonotype was counted ten times or more. This chain uses TRBV20-1 with TRBJ1-1; 7 bases fit TRBD1. CDR3 length: 15 amino acids. Germline assignment: CDR1 DFQATT and CDR2 SNEGSKA (reference sequence). J was trimmed by 2 bases and V by 2 bases; bases with no gene match: 8. The CDR3 sequence is CSARKDRARNTEAFF. For the CDR3, the DNA is TGCAGTGCTAGAAAAGACAGGGCTCGTAACACTGAAGCTTTCTTT.